The subject of this entry is one T cell receptor beta chain. The data belong to a study of control samples from healthy donors and cancer patients. Generated by immunoSEQ multiplex PCR, the TCRdb table keeps only in-frame clones and is missing some. This sample yields 30,000 or so clones, of which 94% are seen a single time; 6.6% belongs to the top ten. The sequencing input was blood. The sequence was obtained from a man between 60 and 75 years old in good health.

In DNA form, the CDR3 reads TGTGCCAGCAGGCAACCCACGGGATTCGGTGGCTACACCTTC. Translated, it gives CASRQPTGFGGYTF. V usage is TRBV5-4 and J usage is TRBJ1-2; unclear D gene. Germline lookup yields CDR1 SGHNT and CDR2 YYREEE (reference sequence). Trimming took 5 bases from V and 7 from J, leaving 18 bases between them. The CDR3 is 14 residues long. The full variable domain, rest sourced from reference TRBV5-4 and TRBJ1-2, is ETGVTQSPTHLIKTRGQQVTLRCSSQSGHNTVSWYQQALGQGPQFIFQYYREEENGRGNFPPRFSGLQFPNYSSELNVNALELDDSALYLCASRQPTGFGGYTFGSGTRLTVV.